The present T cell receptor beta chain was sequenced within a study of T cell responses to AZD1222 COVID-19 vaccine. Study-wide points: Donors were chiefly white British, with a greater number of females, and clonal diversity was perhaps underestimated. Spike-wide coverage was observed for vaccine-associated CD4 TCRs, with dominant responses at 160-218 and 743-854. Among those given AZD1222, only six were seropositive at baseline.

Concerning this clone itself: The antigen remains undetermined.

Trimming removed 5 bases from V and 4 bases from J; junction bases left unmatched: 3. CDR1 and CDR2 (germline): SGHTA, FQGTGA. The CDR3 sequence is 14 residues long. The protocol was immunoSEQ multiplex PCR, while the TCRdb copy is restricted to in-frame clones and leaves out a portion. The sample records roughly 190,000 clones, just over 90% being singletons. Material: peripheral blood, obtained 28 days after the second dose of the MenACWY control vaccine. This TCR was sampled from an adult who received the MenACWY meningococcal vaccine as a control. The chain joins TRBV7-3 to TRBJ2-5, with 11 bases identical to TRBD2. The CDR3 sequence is CASSTSGRGETQYF. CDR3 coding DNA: TGTGCCAGCAGCACTAGCGGGAGAGGAGAGACCCAGTACTTC.